This TCR beta chain is from a study of tumor and adjacent non-tumor tissue in lung cancer. Turning to the study itself: There were approximately twelve adenocarcinoma, a couple of squamous cell carcinoma and 1 small cell lung cancer cases. On average, productive TCRbeta reads reached about 4.17 million per sample. Aged roughly 31 to 76 years, patients included roughly 10 men and five or six women with stage I to III disease. Points from the study as a whole: Normal lung showed higher cumulative top 100 clone frequency than tumor.

No cell sorting was done before RNA was extracted from the tissue. More than 3 cm separated this lung sample from the edge of the tumor. TCRbeta libraries were built with three rounds of nested PCR, modified from ARM-PCR. A single record per CDR3 protein comes from TCRdb applying MiXCR to the multiplex PCR reads. In the table there are around 39,000 distinct CDR3 sequences, roughly 60% of which are singletons. A word on this clonotype: As yet, its antigen is unknown.

Germline-derived CDR1 and CDR2 are SQVTM and ANQGSEA. The CDR3 totals 12 residues. With 6 bases removed from V and 10 bases from J, the gap between germline ends came to 16 bases. The sample comprised distant non-tumor lung tissue. V gene TRBV29-1 combines with J gene TRBJ2-1; a weak D match, TRBD2 (6 bases). This TCR was recovered from a man between 50 and 59 years old with non-small cell lung cancer. The CDR3 is CSVGSTGNEQFF. The CDR3 nucleotides are TGCAGCGTCGGGAGTACGGGGAACGAGCAGTTCTTC.